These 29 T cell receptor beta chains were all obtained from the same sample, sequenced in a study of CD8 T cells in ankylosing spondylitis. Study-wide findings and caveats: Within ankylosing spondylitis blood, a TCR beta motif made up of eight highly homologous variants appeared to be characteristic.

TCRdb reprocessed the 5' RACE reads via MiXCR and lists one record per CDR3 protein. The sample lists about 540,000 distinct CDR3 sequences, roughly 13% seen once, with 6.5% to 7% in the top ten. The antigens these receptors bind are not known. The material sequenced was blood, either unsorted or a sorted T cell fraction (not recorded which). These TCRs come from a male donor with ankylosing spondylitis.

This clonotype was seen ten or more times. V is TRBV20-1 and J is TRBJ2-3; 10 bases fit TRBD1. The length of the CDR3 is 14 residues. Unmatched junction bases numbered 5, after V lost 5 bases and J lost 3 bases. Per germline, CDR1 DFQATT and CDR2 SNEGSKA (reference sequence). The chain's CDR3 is CSALPGQGTDTQYF. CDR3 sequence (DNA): TGCAGTGCTCTACCGGGACAGGGGACAGATACGCAGTATTTT.

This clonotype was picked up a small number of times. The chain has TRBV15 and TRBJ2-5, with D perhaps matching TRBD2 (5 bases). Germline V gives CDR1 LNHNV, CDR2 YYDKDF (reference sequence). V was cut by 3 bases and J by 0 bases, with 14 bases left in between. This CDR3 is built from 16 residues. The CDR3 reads CATSREASGHQETQYF. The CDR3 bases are TGTGCCACCAGCAGGGAGGCATCCGGACACCAAGAGACCCAGTACTTC.

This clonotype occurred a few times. CDR3 DNA: TGCAGTGCTAGCCTAGCGGGGGCATCCTACAATGAGCAGTTCTTC. Protein sequence: CSASLAGASYNEQFF. The chain recombines TRBV20-1 with TRBJ2-1; 10 bases line up with TRBD2. The CDR3 consists of 15 residues. CDR1 is DFQATT, CDR2 SNEGSKA, per germline (reference sequence). With 3 bases clipped from V and 1 base from J, the junction kept 3 bases outside the gene matches.

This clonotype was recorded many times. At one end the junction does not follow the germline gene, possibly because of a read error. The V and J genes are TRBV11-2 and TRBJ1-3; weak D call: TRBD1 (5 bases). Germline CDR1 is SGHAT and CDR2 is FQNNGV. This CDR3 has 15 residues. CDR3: CASSLGVGLGNIIYF. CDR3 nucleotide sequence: TGTGCCAGCAGCTTGGGGGTGGGGCTCGGAAACATCATATATTTT.

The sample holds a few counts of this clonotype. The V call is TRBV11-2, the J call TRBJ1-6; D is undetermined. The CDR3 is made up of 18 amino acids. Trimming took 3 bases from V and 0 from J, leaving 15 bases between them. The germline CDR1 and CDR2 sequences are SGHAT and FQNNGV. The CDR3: CASSLIGNPNSYNSPLHF. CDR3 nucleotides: TGTGCCAGCAGCTTGATCGGGAACCCGAACTCCTATAATTCACCCCTCCACTTT.

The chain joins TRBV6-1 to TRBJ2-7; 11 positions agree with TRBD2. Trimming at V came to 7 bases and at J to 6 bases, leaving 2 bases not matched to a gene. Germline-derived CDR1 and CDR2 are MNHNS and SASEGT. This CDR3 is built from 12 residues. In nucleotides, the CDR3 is TGTGCCAGCACGCTAGCGGGAGGCGAGCAGTACGTC. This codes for CASTLAGGEQYV.

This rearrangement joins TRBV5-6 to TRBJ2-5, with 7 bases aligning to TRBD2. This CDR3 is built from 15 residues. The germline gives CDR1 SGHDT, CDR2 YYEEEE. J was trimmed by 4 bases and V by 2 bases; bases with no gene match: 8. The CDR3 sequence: CASSFGRGLGETQYF. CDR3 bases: TGTGCCAGCAGCTTTGGGAGGGGATTAGGAGAGACCCAGTACTTC.

CDR3 coding DNA: TGCGCCAGCAGGGTAAGCGGGAGTGGAGGCACAGATACGCAGTATTTT. This sequence encodes CASRVSGSGGTDTQYF. The gene calls are TRBV5-1 and TRBJ2-3; TRBD2 aligns across 8 bases. Unmatched junction bases numbered 9, after V lost 5 bases and J lost 1 base. CDR1 and CDR2 (germline): SGHRS, YFSETQ. The CDR3 totals 16 residues.

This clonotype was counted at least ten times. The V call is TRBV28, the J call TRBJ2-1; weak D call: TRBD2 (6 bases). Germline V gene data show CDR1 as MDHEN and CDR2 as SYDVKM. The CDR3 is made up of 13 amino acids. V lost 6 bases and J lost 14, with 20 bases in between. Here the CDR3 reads CASSALAVKAEFF. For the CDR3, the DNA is TGTGCCAGCAGCGCGTTAGCGGTCAAGGCGGAGTTCTTC.

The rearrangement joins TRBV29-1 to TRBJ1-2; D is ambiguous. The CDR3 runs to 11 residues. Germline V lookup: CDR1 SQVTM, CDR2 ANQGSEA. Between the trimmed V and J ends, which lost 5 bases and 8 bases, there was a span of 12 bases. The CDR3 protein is CSVTTSGGYTF. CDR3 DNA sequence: TGCAGCGTTACGACTTCGGGAGGCTACACCTTC. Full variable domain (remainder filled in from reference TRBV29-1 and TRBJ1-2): SAVISQKPSRDICQRGTSLTIQCQVDSQVTMMFWYRQQPGQSLTLIATANQGSEATYESGFVIDKFPISRPNLTFSTLTVSNMSPEDSSIYLCSVTTSGGYTFGSGTRLTVV.

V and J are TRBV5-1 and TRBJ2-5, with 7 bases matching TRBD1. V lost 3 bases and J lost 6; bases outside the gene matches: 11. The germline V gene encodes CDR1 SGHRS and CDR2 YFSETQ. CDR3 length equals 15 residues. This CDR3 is CASSSHRDRGKTQYF. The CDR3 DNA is TGCGCCAGCAGCTCTCACCGGGACAGAGGAAAGACCCAGTACTTC.

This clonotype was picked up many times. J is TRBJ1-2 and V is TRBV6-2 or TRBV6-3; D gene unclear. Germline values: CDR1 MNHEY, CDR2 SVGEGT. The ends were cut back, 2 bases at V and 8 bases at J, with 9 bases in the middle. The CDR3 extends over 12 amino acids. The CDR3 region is CASSYGPEGYTF. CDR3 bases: TGTGCCAGCAGTTACGGCCCGGAGGGCTACACCTTC.

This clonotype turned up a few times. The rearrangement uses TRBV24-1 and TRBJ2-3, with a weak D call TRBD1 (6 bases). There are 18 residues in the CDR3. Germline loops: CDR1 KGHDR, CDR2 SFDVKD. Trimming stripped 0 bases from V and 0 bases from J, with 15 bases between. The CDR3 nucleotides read TGTGCCACCAGTGATTTGGCCACACAGGGAGCTAGCACAGATACGCAGTATTTT. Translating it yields CATSDLATQGASTDTQYF.

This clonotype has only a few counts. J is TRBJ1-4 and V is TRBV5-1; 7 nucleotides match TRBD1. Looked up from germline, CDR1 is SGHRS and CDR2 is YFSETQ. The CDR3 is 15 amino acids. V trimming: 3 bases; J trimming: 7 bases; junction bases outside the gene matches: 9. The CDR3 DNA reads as TGCGCCAGCAGCTCTCAAGGGGGCGCAGGTGAAAAACTGTTTTTT. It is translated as CASSSQGGAGEKLFF.

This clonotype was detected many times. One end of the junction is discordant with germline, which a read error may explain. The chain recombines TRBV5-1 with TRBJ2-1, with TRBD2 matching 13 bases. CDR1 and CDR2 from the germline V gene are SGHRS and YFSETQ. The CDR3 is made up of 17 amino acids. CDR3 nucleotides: TGCGCCAGCACCTTGGGGACTAGCGGGAATTTGTACAATGAGCAGTTCTTC. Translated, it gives CASTLGTSGNLYNEQFF.

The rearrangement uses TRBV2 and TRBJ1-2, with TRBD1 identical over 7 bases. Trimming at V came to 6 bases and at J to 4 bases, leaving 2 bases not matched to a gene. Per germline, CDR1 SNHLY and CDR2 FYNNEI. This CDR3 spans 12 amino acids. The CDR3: CASRWDSYGYTF. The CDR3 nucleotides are TGTGCCAGCAGATGGGACAGCTATGGCTACACCTTC.

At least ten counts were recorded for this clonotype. The CDR3 region is CASSVGMGLAKNIQYF. CDR3 DNA: TGTGCCAGCAGCGTAGGAATGGGCCTAGCCAAAAACATTCAGTACTTC. The chain recombines TRBV9 with TRBJ2-4; D remains ambiguous. CDR3 size: 16 residues. Germline V gene lookup returns CDR1 SGDLS and CDR2 YYNGEE. The germline V and J ends were trimmed by 0 bases and 0 bases, with 10 bases remaining between them.

The CDR3 region is CASRQGGVSYEQYV. In DNA, the CDR3 is TGTGCCAGCAGGCAAGGTGGCGTTTCCTACGAGCAGTACGTC. The V gene is TRBV28, the J gene TRBJ2-7; D is unclear. CDR1 is MDHEN, CDR2 SYDVKM, per germline. Between the trimmed V and J ends, which lost 6 bases and 1 base, there was a span of 13 bases. The CDR3 has 14 residues.

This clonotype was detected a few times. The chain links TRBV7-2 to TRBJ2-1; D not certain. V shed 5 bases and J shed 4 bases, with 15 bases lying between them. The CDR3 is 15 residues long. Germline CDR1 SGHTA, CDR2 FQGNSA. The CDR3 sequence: CASSPPRRLYNEQFF. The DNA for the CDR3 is TGTGCCAGCAGCCCACCCCGACGGCTTTACAATGAGCAGTTCTTC.

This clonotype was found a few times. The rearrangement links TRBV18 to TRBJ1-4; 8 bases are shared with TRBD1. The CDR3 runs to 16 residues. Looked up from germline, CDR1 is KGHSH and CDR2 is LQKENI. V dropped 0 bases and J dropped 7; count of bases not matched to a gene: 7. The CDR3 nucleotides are TGTGCCAGCTCACCACCGGGACAGGAACCAGGTGAAAAACTGTTTTTT. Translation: CASSPPGQEPGEKLFF.

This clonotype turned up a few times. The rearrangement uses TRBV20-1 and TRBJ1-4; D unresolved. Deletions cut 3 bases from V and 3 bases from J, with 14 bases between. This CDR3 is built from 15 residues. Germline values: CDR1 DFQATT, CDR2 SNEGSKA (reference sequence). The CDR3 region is CSASPVVEANEKLFF. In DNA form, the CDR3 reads TGCAGTGCTAGCCCCGTTGTCGAGGCTAATGAAAAACTGTTTTTT.

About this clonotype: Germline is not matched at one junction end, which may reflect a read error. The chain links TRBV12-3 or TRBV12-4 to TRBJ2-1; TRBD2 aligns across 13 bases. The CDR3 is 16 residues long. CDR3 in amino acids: CSSSGVTSGRINEQFF. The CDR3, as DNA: TGTTCCAGCAGTGGGGTGACTAGCGGGAGGATCAATGAGCAGTTCTTC.

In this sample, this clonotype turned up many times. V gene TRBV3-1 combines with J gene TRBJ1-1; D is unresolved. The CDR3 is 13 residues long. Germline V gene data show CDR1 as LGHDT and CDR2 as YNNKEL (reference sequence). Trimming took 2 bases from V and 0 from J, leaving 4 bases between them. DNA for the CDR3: TGTGCCAGCAGCCAACAGTTGAACACTGAAGCTTTCTTT. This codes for CASSQQLNTEAFF.

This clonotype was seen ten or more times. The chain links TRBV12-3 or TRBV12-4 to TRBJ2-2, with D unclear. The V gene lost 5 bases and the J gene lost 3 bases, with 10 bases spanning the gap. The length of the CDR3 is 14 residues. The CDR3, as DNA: TGTGCCAGCAGTCTCTGGGCGGACACCGGGGAGCTGTTTTTT. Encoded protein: CASSLWADTGELFF.

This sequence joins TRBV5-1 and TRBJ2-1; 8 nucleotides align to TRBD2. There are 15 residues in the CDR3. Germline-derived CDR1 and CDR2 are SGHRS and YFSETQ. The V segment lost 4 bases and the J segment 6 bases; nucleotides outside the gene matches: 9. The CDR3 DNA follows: TGCGCCAGCAGCCAGAGCGGGAGCAGCCGCAATGAGCAGTTCTTC. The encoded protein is CASSQSGSSRNEQFF.

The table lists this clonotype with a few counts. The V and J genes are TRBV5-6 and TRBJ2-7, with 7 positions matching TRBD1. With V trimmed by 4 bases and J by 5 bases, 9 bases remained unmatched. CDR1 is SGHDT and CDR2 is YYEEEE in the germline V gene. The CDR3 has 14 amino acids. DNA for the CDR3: TGTGCCAGCAGCCTATTGGACAGGTGGAACGAGCAGTACTTC. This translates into CASSLLDRWNEQYF.

For the CDR3, the DNA is TGTGCCAGCAGCTCCGGGACAGGGGGCGCGGGGACTGAAGCTTTCTTT. Encoded protein: CASSSGTGGAGTEAFF. The V gene is TRBV5-6, the J gene TRBJ1-1; 12 positions agree with TRBD1. The J segment lost 5 bases and the V segment lost 3 bases, leaving 8 bases of the junction unmatched. Germline lookup yields CDR1 SGHDT and CDR2 YYEEEE. The CDR3 runs to 16 residues.

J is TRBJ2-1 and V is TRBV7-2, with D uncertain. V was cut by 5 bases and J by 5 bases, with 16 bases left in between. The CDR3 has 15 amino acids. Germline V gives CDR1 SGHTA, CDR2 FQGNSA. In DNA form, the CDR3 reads TGTGCCAGCAGCCTCGGAGCCAACAACAACAATGAGCAGTTCTTC. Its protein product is CASSLGANNNNEQFF. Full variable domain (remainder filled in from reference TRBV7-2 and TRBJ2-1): GAGVSQSPSNKVTEKGKDVELRCDPISGHTALYWYRQSLGQGLEFLIYFQGNSAPDKSGLPSDRFSAERTGGSVSTLTIQRTQQEDSAVYLCASSLGANNNNEQFFGPGTRLTVL.

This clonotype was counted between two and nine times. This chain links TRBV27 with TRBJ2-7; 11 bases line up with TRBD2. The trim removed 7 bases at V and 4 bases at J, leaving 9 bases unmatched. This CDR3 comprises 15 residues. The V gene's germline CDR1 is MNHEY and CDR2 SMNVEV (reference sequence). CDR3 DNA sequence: TGTGCCAGCACCTCGATTACTAGCGGGAGTTACGAGCAGTACTTC. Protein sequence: CASTSITSGSYEQYF.